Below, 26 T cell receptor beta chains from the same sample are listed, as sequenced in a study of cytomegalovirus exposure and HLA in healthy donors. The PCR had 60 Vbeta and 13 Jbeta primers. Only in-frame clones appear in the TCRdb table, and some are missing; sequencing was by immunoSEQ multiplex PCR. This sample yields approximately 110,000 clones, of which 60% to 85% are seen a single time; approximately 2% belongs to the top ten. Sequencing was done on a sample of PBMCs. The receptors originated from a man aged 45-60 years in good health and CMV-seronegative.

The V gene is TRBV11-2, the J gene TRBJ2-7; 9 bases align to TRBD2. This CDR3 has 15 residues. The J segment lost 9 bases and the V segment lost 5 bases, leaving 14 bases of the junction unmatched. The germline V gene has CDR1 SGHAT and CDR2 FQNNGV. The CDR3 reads CASSPGERGAWGQYV. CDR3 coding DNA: TGTGCCAGCAGCCCAGGGGAGCGGGGGGCCTGGGGGCAGTACGTC.

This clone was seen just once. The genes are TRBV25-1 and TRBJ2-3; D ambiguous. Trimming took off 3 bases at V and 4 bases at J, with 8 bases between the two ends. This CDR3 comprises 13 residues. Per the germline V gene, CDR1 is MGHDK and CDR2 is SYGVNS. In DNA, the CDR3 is TGTGCCAGCAGTGATAACAGCCCAGATACGCAGTATTTT. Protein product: CASSDNSPDTQYF.

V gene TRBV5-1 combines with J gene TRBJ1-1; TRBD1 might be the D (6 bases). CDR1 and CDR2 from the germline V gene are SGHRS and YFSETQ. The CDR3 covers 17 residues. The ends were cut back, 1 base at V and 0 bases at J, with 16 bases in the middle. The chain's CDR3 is CASSLYGTSIMNTEAFF. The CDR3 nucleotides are TGCGCCAGCAGCTTGTATGGGACAAGCATCATGAACACTGAAGCTTTCTTT.

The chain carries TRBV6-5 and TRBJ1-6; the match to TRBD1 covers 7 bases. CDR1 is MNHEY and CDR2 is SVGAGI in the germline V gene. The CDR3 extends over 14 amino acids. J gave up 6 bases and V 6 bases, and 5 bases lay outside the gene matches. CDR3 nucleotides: TGTGCCAGCAGGACCGGACAGGTTAATTCACCCCTCCACTTT. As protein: CASRTGQVNSPLHF.

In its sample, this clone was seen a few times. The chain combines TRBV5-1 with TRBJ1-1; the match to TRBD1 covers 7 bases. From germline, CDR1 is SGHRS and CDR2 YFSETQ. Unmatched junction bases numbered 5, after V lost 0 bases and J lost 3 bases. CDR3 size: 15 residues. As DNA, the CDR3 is TGCGCCAGCAGCTTGGGGGACAGCGAAGACACTGAAGCTTTCTTT. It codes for CASSLGDSEDTEAFF.

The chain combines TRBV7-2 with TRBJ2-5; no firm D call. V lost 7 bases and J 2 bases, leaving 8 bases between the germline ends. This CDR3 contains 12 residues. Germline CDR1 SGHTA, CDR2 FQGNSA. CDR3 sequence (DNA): TGTGCCAGCACCCTGCAGCAAGAGACCCAGTACTTC. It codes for CASTLQQETQYF. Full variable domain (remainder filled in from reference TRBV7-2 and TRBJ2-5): GAGVSQSPSNKVTEKGKDVELRCDPISGHTALYWYRQSLGQGLEFLIYFQGNSAPDKSGLPSDRFSAERTGGSVSTLTIQRTQQEDSAVYLCASTLQQETQYFGPGTRLLVL.

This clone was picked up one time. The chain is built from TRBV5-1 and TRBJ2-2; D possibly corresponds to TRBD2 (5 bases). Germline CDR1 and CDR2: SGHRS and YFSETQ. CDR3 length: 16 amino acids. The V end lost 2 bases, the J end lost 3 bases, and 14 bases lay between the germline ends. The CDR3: CASSLLPGKDTGELFF. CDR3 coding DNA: TGCGCCAGCAGCTTACTACCGGGAAAAGACACCGGGGAGCTGTTTTTT. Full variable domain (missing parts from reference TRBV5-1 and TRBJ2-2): KAGVTQTPRYLIKTRGQQVTLSCSPISGHRSVSWYQQTPGQGLQFLFEYFSETQRNKGNFPGRFSGRQFSNSRSEMNVSTLELGDSALYLCASSLLPGKDTGELFFGEGSRLTVL.

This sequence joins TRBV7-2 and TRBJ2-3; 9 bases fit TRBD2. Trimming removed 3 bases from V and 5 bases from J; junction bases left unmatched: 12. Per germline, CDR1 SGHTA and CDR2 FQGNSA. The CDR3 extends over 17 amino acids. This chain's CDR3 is CASSFPLAGAWKDTQYF. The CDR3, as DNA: TGTGCCAGCAGCTTCCCCTTAGCGGGGGCTTGGAAAGATACGCAGTATTTT.

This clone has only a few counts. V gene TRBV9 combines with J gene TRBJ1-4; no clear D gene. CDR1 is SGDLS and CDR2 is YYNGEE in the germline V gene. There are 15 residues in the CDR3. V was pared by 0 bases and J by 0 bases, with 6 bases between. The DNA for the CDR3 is TGTGCCAGCAGCGTAGCGGGAGCAACTAATGAAAAACTGTTTTTT. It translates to CASSVAGATNEKLFF.

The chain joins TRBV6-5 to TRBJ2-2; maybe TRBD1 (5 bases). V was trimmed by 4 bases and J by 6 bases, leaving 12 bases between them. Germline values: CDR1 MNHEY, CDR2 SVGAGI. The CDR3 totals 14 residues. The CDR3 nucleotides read TGTGCCAGCAGTTCTACCGACAGAGCCGGGGAGCTGTTTTTT. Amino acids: CASSSTDRAGELFF.

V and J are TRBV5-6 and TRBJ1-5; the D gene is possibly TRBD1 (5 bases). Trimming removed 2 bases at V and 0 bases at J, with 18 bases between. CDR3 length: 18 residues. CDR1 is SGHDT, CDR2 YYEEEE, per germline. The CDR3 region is CASSFRGGGAYSNQPQHF. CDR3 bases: TGTGCCAGCAGCTTTCGGGGGGGAGGGGCCTATAGCAATCAGCCCCAGCATTTT.

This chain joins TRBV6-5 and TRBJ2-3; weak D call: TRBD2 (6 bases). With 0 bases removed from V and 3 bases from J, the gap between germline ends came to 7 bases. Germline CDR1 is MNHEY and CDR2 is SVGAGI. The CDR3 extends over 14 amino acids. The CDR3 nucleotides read TGTGCCAGCAGTTACTCGGGGAGGACAGATACGCAGTATTTT. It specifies CASSYSGRTDTQYF.

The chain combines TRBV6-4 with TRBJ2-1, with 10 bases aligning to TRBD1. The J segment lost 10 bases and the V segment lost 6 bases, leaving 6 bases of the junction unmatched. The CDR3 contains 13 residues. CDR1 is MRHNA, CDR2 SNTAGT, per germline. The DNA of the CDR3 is TGTGCCAGCAGGGGGACAGGGGCCCTCGAGCAGTTCTTC. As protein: CASRGTGALEQFF.

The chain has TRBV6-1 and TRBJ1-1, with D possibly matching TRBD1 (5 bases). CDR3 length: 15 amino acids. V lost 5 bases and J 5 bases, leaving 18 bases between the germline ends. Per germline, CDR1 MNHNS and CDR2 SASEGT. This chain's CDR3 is CASSTLRVGGTEAFF. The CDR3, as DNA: TGTGCCAGCAGTACCCTCAGGGTAGGAGGGACTGAAGCTTTCTTT.

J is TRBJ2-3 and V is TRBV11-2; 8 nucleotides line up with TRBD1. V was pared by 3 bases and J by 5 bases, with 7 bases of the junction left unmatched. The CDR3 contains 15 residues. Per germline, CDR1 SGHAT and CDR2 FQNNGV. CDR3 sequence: CASSFEQGALDTQYF. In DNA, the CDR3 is TGTGCCAGCAGCTTCGAGCAGGGGGCCTTAGATACGCAGTATTTT.

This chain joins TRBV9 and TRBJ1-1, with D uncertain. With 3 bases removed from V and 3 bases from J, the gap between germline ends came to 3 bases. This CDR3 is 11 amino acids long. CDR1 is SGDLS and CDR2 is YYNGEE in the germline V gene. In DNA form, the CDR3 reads TGTGCCAGCAGCGCCGACACTGAAGCTTTCTTT. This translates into CASSADTEAFF.

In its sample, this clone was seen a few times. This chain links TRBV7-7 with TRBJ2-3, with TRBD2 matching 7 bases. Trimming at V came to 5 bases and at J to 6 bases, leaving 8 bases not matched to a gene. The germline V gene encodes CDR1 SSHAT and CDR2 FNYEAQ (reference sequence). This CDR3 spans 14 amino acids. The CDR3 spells CASSTGLGSDTQYF. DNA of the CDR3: TGTGCCAGCAGCACCGGACTAGGGTCCGATACGCAGTATTTT.

As DNA, the CDR3 is TGTGCCAGCAGTTTAGGGTGGGGGGTTGATCAGCCCCAGCATTTT. It encodes CASSLGWGVDQPQHF. The chain combines TRBV6-6 with TRBJ1-5; perhaps TRBD1 as D (5 bases). Germline CDR1 MNHNY, CDR2 SVGAGI (reference sequence). This CDR3 has 15 amino acids. Trimming cost V 4 bases and J 5 bases, with 15 bases left between them.

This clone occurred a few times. The CDR3 nucleotides read TGCGCCAGCAGCCAAGATCCAGCGGAGCCATCGTCTCAGTCCCAGTACTTC. This encodes CASSQDPAEPSSQSQYF. J is TRBJ2-5 and V is TRBV4-1; a possible D gene is TRBD2 (5 bases). CDR3 size: 17 residues. V was cut by 0 bases and J by 9 bases, with 23 bases left in between. Germline V CDR1 and CDR2: MGHRA, YSYEKL.

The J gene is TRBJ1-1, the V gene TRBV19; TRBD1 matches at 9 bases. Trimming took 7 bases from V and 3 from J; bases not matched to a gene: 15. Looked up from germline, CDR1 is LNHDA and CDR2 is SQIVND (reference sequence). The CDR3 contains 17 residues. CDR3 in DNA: TGTGCCAGTAACACCCCGGGACAGGGACGGTCGGACACTGAAGCTTTCTTT. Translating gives CASNTPGQGRSDTEAFF.

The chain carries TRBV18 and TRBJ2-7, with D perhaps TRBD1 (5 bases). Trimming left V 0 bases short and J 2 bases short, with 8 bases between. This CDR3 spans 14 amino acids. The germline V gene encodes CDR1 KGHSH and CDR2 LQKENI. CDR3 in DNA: TGTGCCAGCTCACCACCGACAGTCACCTACGAGCAGTACTTC. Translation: CASSPPTVTYEQYF.

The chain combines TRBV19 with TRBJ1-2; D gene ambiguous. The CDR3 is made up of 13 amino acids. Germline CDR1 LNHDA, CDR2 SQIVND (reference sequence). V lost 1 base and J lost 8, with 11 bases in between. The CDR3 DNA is TGTGCCAGTAGTATAGGTGGAGGGATCGGCTACACCTTC. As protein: CASSIGGGIGYTF.

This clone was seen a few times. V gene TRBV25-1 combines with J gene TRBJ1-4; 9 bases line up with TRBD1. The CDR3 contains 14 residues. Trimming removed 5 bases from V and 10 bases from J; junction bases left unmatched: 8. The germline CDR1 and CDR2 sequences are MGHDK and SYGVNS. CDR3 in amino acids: CASSIRDREGKLFF. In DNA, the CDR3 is TGTGCCAGCAGTATACGGGACAGGGAGGGAAAACTGTTTTTT.

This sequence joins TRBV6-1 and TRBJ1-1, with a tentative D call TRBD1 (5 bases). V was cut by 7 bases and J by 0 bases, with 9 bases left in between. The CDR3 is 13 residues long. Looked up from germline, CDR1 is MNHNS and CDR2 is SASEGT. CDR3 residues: CASMGPLNTEAFF. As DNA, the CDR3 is TGTGCCAGCATGGGGCCACTGAACACTGAAGCTTTCTTT.

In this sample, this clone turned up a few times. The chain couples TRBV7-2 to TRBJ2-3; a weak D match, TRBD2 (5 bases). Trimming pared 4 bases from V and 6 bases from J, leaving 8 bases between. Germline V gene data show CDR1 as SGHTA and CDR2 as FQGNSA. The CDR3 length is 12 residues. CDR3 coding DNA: TGTGCCAGCAGCTGGCGCGGGGATACGCAGTATTTT. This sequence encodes CASSWRGDTQYF.

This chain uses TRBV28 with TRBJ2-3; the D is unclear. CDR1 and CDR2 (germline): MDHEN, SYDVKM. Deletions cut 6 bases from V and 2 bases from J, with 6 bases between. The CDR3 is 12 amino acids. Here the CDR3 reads CASSSPTDTQYF. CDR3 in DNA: TGTGCCAGCAGCTCCCCCACAGATACGCAGTATTTT.